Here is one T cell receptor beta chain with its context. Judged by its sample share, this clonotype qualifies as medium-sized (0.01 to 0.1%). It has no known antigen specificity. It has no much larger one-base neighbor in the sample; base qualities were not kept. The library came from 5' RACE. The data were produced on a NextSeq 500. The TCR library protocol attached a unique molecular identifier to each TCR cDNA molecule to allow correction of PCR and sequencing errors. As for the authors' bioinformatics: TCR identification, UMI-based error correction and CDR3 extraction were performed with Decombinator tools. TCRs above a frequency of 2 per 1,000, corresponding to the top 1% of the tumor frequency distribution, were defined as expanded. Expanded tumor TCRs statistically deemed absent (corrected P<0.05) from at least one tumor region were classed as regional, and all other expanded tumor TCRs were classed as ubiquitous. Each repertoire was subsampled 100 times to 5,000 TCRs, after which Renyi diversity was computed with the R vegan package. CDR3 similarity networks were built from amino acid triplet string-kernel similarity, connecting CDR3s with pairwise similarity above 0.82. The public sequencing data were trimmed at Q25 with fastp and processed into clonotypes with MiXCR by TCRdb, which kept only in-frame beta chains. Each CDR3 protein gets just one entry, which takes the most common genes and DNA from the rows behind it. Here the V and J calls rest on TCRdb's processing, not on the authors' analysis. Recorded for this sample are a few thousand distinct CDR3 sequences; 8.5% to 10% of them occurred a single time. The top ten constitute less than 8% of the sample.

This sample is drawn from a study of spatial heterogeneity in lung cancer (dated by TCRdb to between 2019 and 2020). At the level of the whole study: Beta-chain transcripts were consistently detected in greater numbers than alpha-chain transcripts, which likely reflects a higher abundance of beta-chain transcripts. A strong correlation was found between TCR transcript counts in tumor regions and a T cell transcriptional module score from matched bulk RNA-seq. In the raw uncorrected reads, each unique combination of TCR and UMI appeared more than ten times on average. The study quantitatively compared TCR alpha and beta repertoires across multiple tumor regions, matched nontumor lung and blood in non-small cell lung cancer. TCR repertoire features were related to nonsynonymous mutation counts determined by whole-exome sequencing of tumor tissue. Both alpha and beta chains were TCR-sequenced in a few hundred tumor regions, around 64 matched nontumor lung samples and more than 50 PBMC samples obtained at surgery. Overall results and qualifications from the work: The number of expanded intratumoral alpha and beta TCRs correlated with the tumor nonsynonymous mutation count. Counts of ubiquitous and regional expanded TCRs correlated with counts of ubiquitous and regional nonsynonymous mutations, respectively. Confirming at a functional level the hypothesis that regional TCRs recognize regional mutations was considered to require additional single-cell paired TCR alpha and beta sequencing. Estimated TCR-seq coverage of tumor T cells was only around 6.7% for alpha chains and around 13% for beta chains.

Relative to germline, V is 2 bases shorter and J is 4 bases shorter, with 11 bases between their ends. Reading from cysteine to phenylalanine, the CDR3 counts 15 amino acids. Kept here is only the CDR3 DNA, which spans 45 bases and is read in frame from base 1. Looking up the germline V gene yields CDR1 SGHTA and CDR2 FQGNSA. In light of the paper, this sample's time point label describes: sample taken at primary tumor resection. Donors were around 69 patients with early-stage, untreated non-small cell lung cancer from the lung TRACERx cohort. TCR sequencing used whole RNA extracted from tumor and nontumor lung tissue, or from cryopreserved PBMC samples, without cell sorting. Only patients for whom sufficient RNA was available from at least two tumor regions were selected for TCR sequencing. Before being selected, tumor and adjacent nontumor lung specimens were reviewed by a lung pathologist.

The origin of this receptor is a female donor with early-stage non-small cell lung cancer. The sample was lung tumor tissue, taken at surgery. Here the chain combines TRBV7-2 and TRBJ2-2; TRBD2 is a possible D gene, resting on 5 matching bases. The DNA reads TGTGCCAGCAGCTTATCGGGGTGGGTCACCGGGGAGCTGTTTTTT. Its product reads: CASSLSGWVTGELFF.